These 30 T cell receptor beta chains share one sample of origin, sequenced in a study of cytomegalovirus exposure and HLA in healthy donors. Method: immunoSEQ multiplex PCR; TCRdb's copy keeps in-frame clones and lacks some. The sample holds roughly 260,000 clones; roughly 89% are singletons and the top ten take about 3%. The sequenced sample consisted of PBMCs. These TCRs come from a man aged 18 to 30 in good health and CMV-seronegative.

The chain combines TRBV7-2 with TRBJ2-1, with 11 bases lining up with TRBD2. Trimming took 5 bases from V and 1 from J; bases not matched to a gene: 7. The CDR3 consists of 17 residues. Per the germline V gene, CDR1 is SGHTA and CDR2 is FQGNSA. Here the CDR3 reads CASSTLAGGKSYNEQFF. CDR3 nucleotide sequence: TGTGCCAGCAGCACTCTAGCGGGGGGCAAGTCCTACAATGAGCAGTTCTTC.

This clone turned up a few times. The V and J genes are TRBV2 and TRBJ1-5; 7 bases map to TRBD1. The J segment lost 3 bases and the V segment lost 5 bases, leaving 4 bases of the junction unmatched. This CDR3 has 14 amino acids. CDR1 is SNHLY and CDR2 is FYNNEI in the germline V gene. In DNA form, the CDR3 reads TGTGCCAGCAGTCGAGGACAGGCCAATCAGCCCCAGCATTTT. Its protein is CASSRGQANQPQHF.

This sequence joins TRBV19 and TRBJ1-5, with TRBD1 matching 9 bases. Germline V gene lookup returns CDR1 LNHDA and CDR2 SQIVND (reference sequence). The J segment lost 7 bases and the V segment lost 3 bases, leaving 4 bases of the junction unmatched. This CDR3 has 14 residues. CDR3 protein: CASSIWDREQPQHF. The CDR3 DNA follows: TGTGCCAGTAGTATTTGGGACAGGGAACAGCCCCAGCATTTT.

The chain carries TRBV2 and TRBJ2-1; possible D gene TRBD2, 6 bases. The V end was cut by 8 bases, the J end by 5 bases, with 16 bases between. In germline, CDR1 is SNHLY, CDR2 FYNNEI. This CDR3 has 14 amino acids. This CDR3 reads CASGWRAKDNEQFF. The CDR3 coding sequence is TGTGCCAGCGGATGGAGGGCTAAAGACAATGAGCAGTTCTTC. The full variable domain, rest sourced from reference TRBV2 and TRBJ2-1, is EPEVTQTPSHQVTQMGQEVILRCVPISNHLYFYWYRQILGQKVEFLVSFYNNEISEKSEIFDDQFSVERPDGSNFTLKIRSTKLEDSAMYFCASGWRAKDNEQFFGPGTRLTVL.

The chain couples TRBV11-2 to TRBJ2-7; 8 bases map to TRBD1. J was trimmed by 2 bases and V by 7 bases; bases with no gene match: 7. Germline CDR1 and CDR2: SGHAT and FQNNGV. This CDR3 is built from 14 residues. The CDR3 loop reads CASNYGTGAYEQYF. Written as DNA, the CDR3 is TGTGCCAGCAACTACGGGACAGGAGCCTACGAGCAGTACTTC.

This rearrangement joins TRBV9 to TRBJ2-5; no firm D call. Germline assignment: CDR1 SGDLS and CDR2 YYNGEE. The V and J ends lost 0 bases and 2 bases respectively, with 8 bases between them. The CDR3 contains 14 residues. As DNA, the CDR3 is TGTGCCAGCAGCGTAGAGGCGGCTCAAGAGACCCAGTACTTC. Translation gives CASSVEAAQETQYF.

The chain combines TRBV30 with TRBJ2-7; 8 bases align to TRBD1. Germline lookup yields CDR1 GTSNPN and CDR2 SVGIG (reference sequence). CDR3 length: 14 amino acids. V lost 3 bases, J lost 3 bases, and 7 bases stayed unmatched. DNA of the CDR3: TGTGCCTGGAGGCACGGACAGGGTGACTACGAGCAGTACTTC. The encoded protein is CAWRHGQGDYEQYF.

The chain has TRBV19 and TRBJ2-7, with a tentative D call TRBD1 (6 bases). With 1 base removed from V and 0 bases from J, the gap between germline ends came to 7 bases. This CDR3 is 14 amino acids long. Germline CDR1 is LNHDA and CDR2 is SQIVND (reference sequence). The CDR3, as DNA: TGTGCCAGTAGTATAGGCAGGGGCTCCTACGAGCAGTACTTC. Translating gives CASSIGRGSYEQYF. Combining the CDR3 with reference TRBV19 and TRBJ2-7 gives the whole variable domain DGGITQSPKYLFRKEGQNVTLSCEQNLNHDAMYWYRQDPGQGLRLIYYSQIVNDFQKGDIAEGYSVSREKKESFPLTVTSAQKNPTAFYLCASSIGRGSYEQYFGPGTRLTVT.

The table lists this clone with a few counts. This chain links TRBV28 with TRBJ1-6; 9 positions match TRBD1. Trimming took 8 bases from V and 10 from J; bases not matched to a gene: 12. Germline CDR1 is MDHEN and CDR2 is SYDVKM. This CDR3 comprises 15 residues. CDR3 nucleotides: TGTGCCAGCGGGGGGAAGACAGGGGGTACGTCACCCCTCCACTTT. Translated: CASGGKTGGTSPLHF.

CDR3 in amino acids: CASSPHDRVNYGYTF. CDR3 coding DNA: TGCGCCAGCAGTCCTCACGACAGGGTTAACTATGGCTACACCTTC. J is TRBJ1-2 and V is TRBV23-1; 7 bases fit TRBD1. TRBV23-1 is an ORF for which the function is uncertain. The CDR3 is 15 residues long. The junction had 6 bases not matched to a gene; V was cut back by 4 bases and J by 1 base.

The chain couples TRBV9 to TRBJ2-5; D possibly corresponds to TRBD2 (6 bases). CDR1 is SGDLS and CDR2 is YYNGEE in the germline V gene. V gave up 6 bases and J gave up 1 base, with 10 bases separating them. This CDR3 has 13 residues. This CDR3 is CASTRGTQETQYF. The CDR3 DNA is TGTGCCAGCACCCGGGGGACCCAAGAGACCCAGTACTTC.

The J gene is TRBJ2-3, the V gene TRBV13; maybe TRBD2 (5 bases). The CDR3 totals 15 residues. Germline values: CDR1 PRHDT, CDR2 FYEKMQ (reference sequence). Trimming pared 4 bases from V and 0 bases from J, leaving 11 bases between. This chain's CDR3 is CASSSRRTSTDTQYF. The CDR3 coding sequence is TGTGCCAGCAGCTCCCGCCGGACTAGCACAGATACGCAGTATTTT.

The chain recombines TRBV4-2 with TRBJ2-7, with 10 bases that match TRBD1. Germline V gene sequence: CDR1 LGHNA, CDR2 YNFKEQ. V lost 2 bases and J lost 5; bases outside the gene matches: 6. CDR3 length: 15 residues. The CDR3 is CASSQTGTGVNEQYF. For the CDR3, the DNA is TGTGCCAGCAGCCAAACCGGGACAGGGGTTAACGAGCAGTACTTC.

The V gene is TRBV7-9, the J gene TRBJ2-1; TRBD1 is a possible D gene (6 bases). Trimming removed 5 bases from V and 0 bases from J, with 11 bases in between. The CDR3 covers 15 residues. The germline gives CDR1 SEHNR, CDR2 FQNEAQ (reference sequence). The CDR3 nucleotides read TGTGCCAGCAGCCGCCAGGGGAGCTCCTACAATGAGCAGTTCTTC. Translation gives CASSRQGSSYNEQFF.

The chain uses TRBV18 and TRBJ1-1, with TRBD1 matching over 10 bases. CDR1 and CDR2 from the germline V gene are KGHSH and LQKENI. The CDR3 runs to 15 residues. J gave up 1 base and V 4 bases, and 3 bases lay outside the gene matches. The CDR3: CASSRGQGSNTEAFF. CDR3 nucleotide sequence: TGTGCCAGCTCACGGGGACAGGGGTCGAACACTGAAGCTTTCTTT.

The V call is TRBV5-1, the J call TRBJ1-1, with 7 bases fitting TRBD1. The CDR3 length is 16 residues. Germline V lookup: CDR1 SGHRS, CDR2 YFSETQ. Germline trimming cut 0 bases from V and 1 base from J; bases unmatched to any gene: 6. DNA of the CDR3: TGCGCCAGCAGCTTGGATGCCGGGACAGCGAACACTGAAGCTTTCTTT. Translating gives CASSLDAGTANTEAFF. Together with reference TRBV5-1 and TRBJ1-1, the CDR3 gives the full variable domain: KAGVTQTPRYLIKTRGQQVTLSCSPISGHRSVSWYQQTPGQGLQFLFEYFSETQRNKGNFPGRFSGRQFSNSRSEMNVSTLELGDSALYLCASSLDAGTANTEAFFGQGTRLTVV.

This clone came up once. V gene TRBV7-9 combines with J gene TRBJ2-7; 7 positions agree with TRBD2. Germline CDR1 is SEHNR and CDR2 is FQNEAQ (reference sequence). J was trimmed by 3 bases and V by 2 bases; bases with no gene match: 10. This CDR3 has 16 residues. Here the CDR3 DNA reads TGTGCCAGCAGCTTACTCGGTAGGGGAGGGGACTACGAGCAGTACTTC. This codes for CASSLLGRGGDYEQYF.

CDR3: CASSYDSYKSYEQYF. In nucleotides, the CDR3 is TGTGCCAGCAGTTACGACAGCTACAAATCCTACGAGCAGTACTTC. V gene TRBV6-5 combines with J gene TRBJ2-7, with D perhaps matching TRBD1 (5 bases). The CDR3 sequence is 15 residues long. Germline lookup yields CDR1 MNHEY and CDR2 SVGAGI. V was clipped by 2 bases and J by 1 base, with 12 bases between them.

The rearrangement uses TRBV27 and TRBJ1-5, with D tentatively TRBD1 (6 bases). Trimming removed 2 bases from V and 0 bases from J, with 17 bases in between. The germline V gene encodes CDR1 MNHEY and CDR2 SMNVEV (reference sequence). This CDR3 contains 18 residues. CDR3 sequence reads: CASSLRSGARFSNQPQHF. The DNA of the CDR3 is TGTGCCAGCAGTTTAAGGTCAGGGGCAAGGTTTAGCAATCAGCCCCAGCATTTT.

The rearrangement uses TRBV28 and TRBJ1-6; TRBD1 is a possible D gene (6 bases). Trimming removed 5 bases at V and 8 bases at J, with 16 bases between. The CDR3 has 15 residues. Germline CDR1 MDHEN, CDR2 SYDVKM. CDR3 bases: TGTGCCAGCAGTATAAGAGTCAAGGGGGATTCACCCCTCCACTTT. Protein product: CASSIRVKGDSPLHF.

The gene calls are TRBV11-2 and TRBJ2-7; TRBD2 agrees at 8 bases. The CDR3 is 14 amino acids. The V segment lost 5 bases and the J segment 2 bases; nucleotides outside the gene matches: 5. Germline V CDR1 and CDR2: SGHAT, FQNNGV. CDR3 bases: TGTGCCAGCAGCCGGGGGGGCAGGACCTACGAGCAGTACTTC. Translation gives CASSRGGRTYEQYF.

V is TRBV5-4 and J is TRBJ2-5; TRBD2 matches at 13 bases. Germline V gives CDR1 SGHNT, CDR2 YYREEE (reference sequence). The CDR3 is 16 amino acids. V was clipped by 4 bases and J by 4 bases; unmatched bases: 7. CDR3 region: CASSPGLAGVGETQYF. In DNA form, the CDR3 reads TGTGCCAGCAGCCCAGGACTAGCGGGAGTCGGAGAGACCCAGTACTTC.

J is TRBJ1-6 and V is TRBV19; TRBD1 agrees at 8 bases. Germline CDR1 and CDR2: LNHDA and SQIVND (reference sequence). The CDR3 is 14 residues long. V shed 5 bases and J 8 bases; nucleotides not matched to a gene: 5. The CDR3: CASSGRGRYSPLHF. CDR3 bases: TGTGCCAGTAGTGGCAGGGGGCGATATTCACCCCTCCACTTT.

The genes are TRBV6-5 and TRBJ2-3, with 11 bases fitting TRBD2. This CDR3 region has 16 residues. Germline V gene lookup returns CDR1 MNHEY and CDR2 SVGAGI. Trimming at V came to 4 bases and at J to 4 bases, leaving 7 bases not matched to a gene. The CDR3 sequence: CASSSTSGSWADTQYF. CDR3 DNA: TGTGCCAGCAGTTCCACTAGCGGGAGTTGGGCAGATACGCAGTATTTT.

This chain connects TRBV4-3 to TRBJ2-7; D possibly corresponds to TRBD2 (5 bases). Trimming stripped 0 bases from V and 10 bases from J, with 13 bases between. CDR3 size: 13 residues. Germline CDR1 reads LGHNA; CDR2 reads YSLEER. This chain's CDR3 is CASSQDSGYRQYF. CDR3 DNA sequence: TGCGCCAGCAGCCAAGACTCGGGGTATCGTCAGTACTTC.

The rearrangement joins TRBV14 to TRBJ2-1; 11 bases are a match to TRBD1. The trim removed 1 base at V and 6 bases at J, leaving 8 bases unmatched. Germline loops: CDR1 SGHDN, CDR2 FVKESK. CDR3 length: 17 amino acids. DNA of the CDR3: TGTGCCAGCAGCCAAGGTTCATGGACAGGGGGCGTCAATGAGCAGTTCTTC. As protein: CASSQGSWTGGVNEQFF.

This chain connects TRBV7-2 to TRBJ2-7; 10 bases line up with TRBD1. Losses at the gene ends were 6 bases for V and 2 bases for J; bases not matched to a gene: 7. Looked up from germline, CDR1 is SGHTA and CDR2 is FQGNSA. The CDR3 extends over 15 amino acids. The CDR3 DNA follows: TGTGCCAGCAGTCCCGGGACAGGGGCTCCCTACGAGCAGTACTTC. It codes for CASSPGTGAPYEQYF.

V usage is TRBV7-2 and J usage is TRBJ2-2; no clear D. The CDR3 spans 14 residues. V dropped 1 base and J dropped 6 bases, with 9 bases sitting between them. Germline V gene lookup returns CDR1 SGHTA and CDR2 FQGNSA. The DNA of the CDR3 is TGTGCCAGCAGCTTAGTTCGGTCGTCCGGGGAGCTGTTTTTT. Protein sequence: CASSLVRSSGELFF.

CDR3 sequence: CASSQGREAQETQYF. As DNA, the CDR3 is TGTGCCAGCAGCCAAGGGCGGGAGGCTCAAGAGACCCAGTACTTC. The rearrangement uses TRBV7-9 and TRBJ2-5, with 8 positions matching TRBD2. CDR1 and CDR2 (germline): SEHNR, FQNEAQ (reference sequence). The V segment lost 5 bases and the J segment 2 bases; nucleotides outside the gene matches: 7. This CDR3 comprises 15 residues.

The J gene is TRBJ1-5, the V gene TRBV5-6; tentative D call: TRBD1 (5 bases). In germline, CDR1 is SGHDT, CDR2 YYEEEE. Trimming removed 4 bases at V and 9 bases at J, with 14 bases between. The CDR3 loop spans 13 amino acids. This CDR3 reads CASSRSRAPPQHF. The CDR3 DNA is TGTGCCAGCAGCCGCAGCAGGGCACCGCCCCAGCATTTT. Full variable domain (missing parts from reference TRBV5-6 and TRBJ1-5): DAGVTQSPTHLIKTRGQQVTLRCSPKSGHDTVSWYQQALGQGPQFIFQYYEEEERQRGNFPDRFSGHQFPNYSSELNVNALLLGDSALYLCASSRSRAPPQHFGDGTRLSIL.